This T cell receptor beta chain was observed in a study of identical twins. This clonotype occurred a few times. J lost 7 bases, V lost 5 bases, and 10 bases had no gene match. The CDR3 runs to 15 residues. Germline V gene data show CDR1 as MDHEN and CDR2 as SYDVKM. A single record per CDR3 protein comes from TCRdb applying MiXCR to the 5' RACE reads. The table records under 900,000 distinct CDR3 sequences, about 12% of them present only once. This same sample was also part of a study on yellow fever vaccine responses in identical twins.

The V call is TRBV28, the J call TRBJ2-1; TRBD2 matches 8 bases. The receptor comes from a woman aged 18-29 years in good health. The sample consisted of PBMCs. The CDR3 DNA is TGTGCCAGCAGTCCCCCCTCCCCGGGAGGGAATGAGCAGTTCTTC. It translates to CASSPPSPGGNEQFF. The full variable domain, rest sourced from reference TRBV28 and TRBJ2-1, is DVKVTQSSRYLVKRTGEKVFLECVQDMDHENMFWYRQDPGLGLRLIYFSYDVKMKEKGDIPEGYSVSREKKERFSLILESASTNQTSMYLCASSPPSPGGNEQFFGPGTRLTVL.